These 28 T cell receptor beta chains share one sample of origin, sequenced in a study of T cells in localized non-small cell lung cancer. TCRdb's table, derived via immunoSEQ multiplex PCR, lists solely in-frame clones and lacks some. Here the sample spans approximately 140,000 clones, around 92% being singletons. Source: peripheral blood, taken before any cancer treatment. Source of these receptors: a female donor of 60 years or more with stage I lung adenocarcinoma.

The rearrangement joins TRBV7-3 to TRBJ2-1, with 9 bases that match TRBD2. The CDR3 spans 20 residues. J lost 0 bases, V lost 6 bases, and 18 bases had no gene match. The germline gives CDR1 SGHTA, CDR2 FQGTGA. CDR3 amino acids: CASSSSWGFSGSLSYNEQFF. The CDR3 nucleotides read TGTGCCAGCAGTTCCTCGTGGGGATTTAGCGGGAGCCTCTCCTACAATGAGCAGTTCTTC.

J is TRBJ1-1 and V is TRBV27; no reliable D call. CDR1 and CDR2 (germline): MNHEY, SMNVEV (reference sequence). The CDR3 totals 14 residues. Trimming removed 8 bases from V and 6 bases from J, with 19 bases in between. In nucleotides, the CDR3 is TGTGCCAGCGGTGGCGGAGTTCTCAACTCTGAAGCTTTCTTT. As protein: CASGGGVLNSEAFF.

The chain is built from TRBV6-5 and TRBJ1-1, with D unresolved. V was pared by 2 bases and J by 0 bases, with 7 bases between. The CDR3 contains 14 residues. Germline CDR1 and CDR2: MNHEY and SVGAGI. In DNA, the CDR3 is TGTGCCAGCAGTTACGCGGAAATGAACACTGAAGCTTTCTTT. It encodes CASSYAEMNTEAFF.

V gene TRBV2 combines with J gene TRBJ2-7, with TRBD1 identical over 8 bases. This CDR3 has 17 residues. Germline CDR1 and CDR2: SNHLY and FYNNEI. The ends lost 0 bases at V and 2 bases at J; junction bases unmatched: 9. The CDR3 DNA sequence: TGTGCCAGCAGTGAAGCGTATAGGGGACAGGTTACCTACGAGCAGTACTTC. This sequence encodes CASSEAYRGQVTYEQYF.

CDR3 amino acids: CASSPSRGNEQFF. The CDR3 bases are TGTGCCAGCTCACCATCACGGGGCAATGAGCAGTTCTTC. The chain uses TRBV18 and TRBJ2-1; D is possibly TRBD2 (5 bases). The V end lost 2 bases, the J end lost 6 bases, and 8 bases lay between the germline ends. CDR1 and CDR2 (germline): KGHSH, LQKENI. This CDR3 is 13 amino acids long.

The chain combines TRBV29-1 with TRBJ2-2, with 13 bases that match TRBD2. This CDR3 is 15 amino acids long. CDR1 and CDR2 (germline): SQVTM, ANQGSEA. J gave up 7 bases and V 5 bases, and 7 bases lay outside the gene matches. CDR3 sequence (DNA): TGCAGCGTTCCGGGACTAGCGGGATCCGGCGGGGAGCTGTTTTTT. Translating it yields CSVPGLAGSGGELFF.

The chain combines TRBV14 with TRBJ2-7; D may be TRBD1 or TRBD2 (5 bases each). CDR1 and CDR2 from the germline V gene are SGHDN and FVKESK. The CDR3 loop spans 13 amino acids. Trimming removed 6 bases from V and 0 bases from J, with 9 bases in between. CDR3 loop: CASRGTVSYEQYF. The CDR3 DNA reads TGTGCCAGCAGGGGGACGGTCTCCTACGAGCAGTACTTC.

This CDR3 reads CASSRQSGTGTYNEQFF. DNA of the CDR3: TGTGCCAGCTCACGACAGTCCGGGACTGGGACCTACAATGAGCAGTTCTTC. The V gene is TRBV18, the J gene TRBJ2-1, with D possibly TRBD2 on 6 matching bases. The CDR3 consists of 17 residues. Germline V CDR1 and CDR2: KGHSH, LQKENI. With 4 bases removed from V and 2 bases from J, the gap between germline ends came to 18 bases. Full variable domain (rest looked up from reference TRBV18 and TRBJ2-1): NAGVMQNPRHLVRRRGQEARLRCSPMKGHSHVYWYRQLPEEGLKFMVYLQKENIIDESGMPKERFSAEFPKEGPSILRIQQVVRGDSAAYFCASSRQSGTGTYNEQFFGPGTRLTVL.

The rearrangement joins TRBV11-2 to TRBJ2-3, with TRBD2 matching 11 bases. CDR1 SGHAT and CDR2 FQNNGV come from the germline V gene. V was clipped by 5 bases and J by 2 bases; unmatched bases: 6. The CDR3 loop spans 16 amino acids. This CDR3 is CASSKIAGGDTDTQYF. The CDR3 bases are TGTGCCAGCAGCAAAATAGCGGGAGGGGACACAGATACGCAGTATTTT.

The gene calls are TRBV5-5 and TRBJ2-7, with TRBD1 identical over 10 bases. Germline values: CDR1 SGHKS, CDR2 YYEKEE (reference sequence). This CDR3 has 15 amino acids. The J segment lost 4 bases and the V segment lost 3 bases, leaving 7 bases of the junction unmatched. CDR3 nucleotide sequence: TGTGCCAGCAGCTCCGGGACAGGGGCTACTTACGAGCAGTACTTC. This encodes CASSSGTGATYEQYF.

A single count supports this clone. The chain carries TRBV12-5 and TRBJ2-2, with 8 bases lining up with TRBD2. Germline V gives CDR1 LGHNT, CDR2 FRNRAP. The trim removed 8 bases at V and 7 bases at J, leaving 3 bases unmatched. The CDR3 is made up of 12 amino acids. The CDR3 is CASSGGYGELFF. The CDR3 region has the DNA TGTGCTAGTTCGGGGGGGTACGGGGAGCTGTTTTTT.

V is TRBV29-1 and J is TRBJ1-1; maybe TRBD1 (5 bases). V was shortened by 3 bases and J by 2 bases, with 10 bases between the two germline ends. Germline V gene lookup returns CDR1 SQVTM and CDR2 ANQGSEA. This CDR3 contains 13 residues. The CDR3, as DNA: TGCAGCGTTGAGGGGGGTTTAAACACTGAAGCTTTCTTT. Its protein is CSVEGGLNTEAFF.

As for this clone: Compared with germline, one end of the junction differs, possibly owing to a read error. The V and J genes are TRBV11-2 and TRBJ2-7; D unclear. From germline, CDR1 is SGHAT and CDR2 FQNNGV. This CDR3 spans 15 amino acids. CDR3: CASGLTHSLSYEQYF. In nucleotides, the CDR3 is TGTGCCAGCGGCTTGACCCACAGTCTATCCTACGAGCAGTACTTC. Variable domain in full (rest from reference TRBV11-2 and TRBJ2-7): EAGVAQSPRYKIIEKRQSVAFWCNPISGHATLYWYQQILGQGPKLLIQFQNNGVVDDSQLPKDRFSAERLKGVDSTLKIQPAKLEDSAVYLCASGLTHSLSYEQYFGPGTRLTVT.

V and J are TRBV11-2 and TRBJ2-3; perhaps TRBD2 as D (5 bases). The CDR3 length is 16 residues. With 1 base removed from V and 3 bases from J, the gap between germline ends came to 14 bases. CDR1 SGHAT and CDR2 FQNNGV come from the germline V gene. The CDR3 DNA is TGTGCCAGCAGCTTAGGCGCAGCGGCAACTACAGATACGCAGTATTTT. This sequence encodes CASSLGAAATTDTQYF.

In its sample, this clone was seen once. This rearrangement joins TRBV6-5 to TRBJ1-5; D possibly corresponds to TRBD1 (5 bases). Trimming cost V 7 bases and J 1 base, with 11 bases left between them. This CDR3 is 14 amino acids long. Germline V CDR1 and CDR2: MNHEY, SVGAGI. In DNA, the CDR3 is TGTGCCAGCAAACCGGGGGGAAGCAATCAGCCCCAGCATTTT. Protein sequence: CASKPGGSNQPQHF.

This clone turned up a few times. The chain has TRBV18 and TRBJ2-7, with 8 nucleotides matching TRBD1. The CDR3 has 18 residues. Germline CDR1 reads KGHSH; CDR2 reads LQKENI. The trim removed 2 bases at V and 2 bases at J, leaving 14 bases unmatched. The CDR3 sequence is CASSPSTGGVWSPYEQYF. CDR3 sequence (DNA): TGTGCCAGCTCACCATCCACAGGGGGAGTTTGGTCCCCCTACGAGCAGTACTTC. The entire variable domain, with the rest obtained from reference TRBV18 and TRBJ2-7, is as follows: NAGVMQNPRHLVRRRGQEARLRCSPMKGHSHVYWYRQLPEEGLKFMVYLQKENIIDESGMPKERFSAEFPKEGPSILRIQQVVRGDSAAYFCASSPSTGGVWSPYEQYFGPGTRLTVT.

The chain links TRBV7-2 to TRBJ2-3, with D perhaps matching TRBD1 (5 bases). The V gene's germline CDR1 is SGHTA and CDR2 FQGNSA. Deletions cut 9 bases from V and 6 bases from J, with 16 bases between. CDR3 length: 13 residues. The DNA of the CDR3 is TGTGCCAGAGGGGTGGGGCCGGAGGATACGCAGTATTTT. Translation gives CARGVGPEDTQYF.

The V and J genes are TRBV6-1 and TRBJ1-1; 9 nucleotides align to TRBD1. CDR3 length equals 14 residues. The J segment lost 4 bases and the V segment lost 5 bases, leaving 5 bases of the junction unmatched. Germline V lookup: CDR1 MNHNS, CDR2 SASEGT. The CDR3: CASSTTGGTTEAFF. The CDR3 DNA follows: TGTGCCAGCAGTACGACAGGGGGGACCACTGAAGCTTTCTTT.

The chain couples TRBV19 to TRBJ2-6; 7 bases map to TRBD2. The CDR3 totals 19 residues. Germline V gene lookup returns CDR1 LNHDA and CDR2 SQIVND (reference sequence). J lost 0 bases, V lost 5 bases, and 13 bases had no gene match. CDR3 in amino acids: CASSADGASGLSGANVLTF. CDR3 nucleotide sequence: TGTGCCAGTAGTGCTGATGGGGCTAGCGGACTCTCTGGGGCCAACGTCCTGACTTTC. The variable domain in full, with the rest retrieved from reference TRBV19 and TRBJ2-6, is DGGITQSPKYLFRKEGQNVTLSCEQNLNHDAMYWYRQDPGQGLRLIYYSQIVNDFQKGDIAEGYSVSREKKESFPLTVTSAQKNPTAFYLCASSADGASGLSGANVLTFGAGSRLTVL.

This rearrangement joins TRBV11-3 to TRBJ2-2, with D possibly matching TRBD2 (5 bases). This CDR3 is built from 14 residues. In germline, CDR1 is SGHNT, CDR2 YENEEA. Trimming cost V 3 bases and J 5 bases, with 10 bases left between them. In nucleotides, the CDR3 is TGTGCCAGCAGCTTCGGTAGGAGGACCGGGGAGCTGTTTTTT. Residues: CASSFGRRTGELFF.

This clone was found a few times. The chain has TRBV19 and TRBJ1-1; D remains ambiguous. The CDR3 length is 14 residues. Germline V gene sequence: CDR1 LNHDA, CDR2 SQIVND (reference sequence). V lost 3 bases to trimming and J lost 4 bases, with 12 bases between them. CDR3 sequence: CASSIPGIGTEAFF. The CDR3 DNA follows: TGTGCCAGTAGTATCCCGGGGATCGGCACTGAAGCTTTCTTT.

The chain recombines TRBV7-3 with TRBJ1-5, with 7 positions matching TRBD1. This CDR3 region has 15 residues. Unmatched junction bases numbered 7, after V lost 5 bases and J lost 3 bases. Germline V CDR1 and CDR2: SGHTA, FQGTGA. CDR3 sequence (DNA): TGTGCCAGCAGCGGACCCGGGACAGTCAATCAGCCCCAGCATTTT. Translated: CASSGPGTVNQPQHF.

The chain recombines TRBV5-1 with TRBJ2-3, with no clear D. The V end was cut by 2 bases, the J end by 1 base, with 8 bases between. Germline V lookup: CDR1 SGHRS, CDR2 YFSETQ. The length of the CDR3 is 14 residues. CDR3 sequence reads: CASSFEAGTDTQYF. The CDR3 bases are TGCGCCAGCAGCTTCGAGGCCGGCACAGATACGCAGTATTTT.

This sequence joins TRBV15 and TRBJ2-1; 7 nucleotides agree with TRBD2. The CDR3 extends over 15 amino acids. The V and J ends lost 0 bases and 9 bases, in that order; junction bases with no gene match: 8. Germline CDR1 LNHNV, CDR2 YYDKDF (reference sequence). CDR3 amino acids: CATSRDRGESTEQFF. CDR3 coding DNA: TGTGCCACCAGCAGAGATCGGGGGGAGTCGACTGAGCAGTTCTTC.

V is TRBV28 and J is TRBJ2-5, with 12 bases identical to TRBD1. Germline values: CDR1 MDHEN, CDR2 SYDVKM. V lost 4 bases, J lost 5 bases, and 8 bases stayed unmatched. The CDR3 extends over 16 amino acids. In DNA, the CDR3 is TGTGCCAGCAGTTCCTCCGGGACAGGGGGCGTGGAGACCCAGTACTTC. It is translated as CASSSSGTGGVETQYF.

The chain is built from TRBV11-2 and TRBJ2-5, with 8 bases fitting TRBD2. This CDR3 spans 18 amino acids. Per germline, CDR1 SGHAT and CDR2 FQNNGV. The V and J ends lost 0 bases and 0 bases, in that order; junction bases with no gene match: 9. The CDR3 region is CASSLDRSSGRNQETQYF. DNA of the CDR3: TGTGCCAGCAGCTTAGATAGGTCCAGCGGGAGAAACCAAGAGACCCAGTACTTC.

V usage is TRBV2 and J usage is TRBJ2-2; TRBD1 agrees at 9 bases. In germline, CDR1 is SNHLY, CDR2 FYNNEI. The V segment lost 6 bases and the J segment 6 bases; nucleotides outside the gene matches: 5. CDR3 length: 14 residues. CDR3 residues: CASRGTGSPGELFF. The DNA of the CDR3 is TGTGCCAGCAGGGGGACAGGGTCGCCCGGGGAGCTGTTTTTT.

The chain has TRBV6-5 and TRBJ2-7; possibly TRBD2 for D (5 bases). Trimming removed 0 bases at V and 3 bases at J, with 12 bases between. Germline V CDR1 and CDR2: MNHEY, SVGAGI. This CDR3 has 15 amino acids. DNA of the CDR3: TGTGCCAGCAGTTACTCGCGAGGGCCCCACTACGAGCAGTACTTC. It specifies CASSYSRGPHYEQYF.